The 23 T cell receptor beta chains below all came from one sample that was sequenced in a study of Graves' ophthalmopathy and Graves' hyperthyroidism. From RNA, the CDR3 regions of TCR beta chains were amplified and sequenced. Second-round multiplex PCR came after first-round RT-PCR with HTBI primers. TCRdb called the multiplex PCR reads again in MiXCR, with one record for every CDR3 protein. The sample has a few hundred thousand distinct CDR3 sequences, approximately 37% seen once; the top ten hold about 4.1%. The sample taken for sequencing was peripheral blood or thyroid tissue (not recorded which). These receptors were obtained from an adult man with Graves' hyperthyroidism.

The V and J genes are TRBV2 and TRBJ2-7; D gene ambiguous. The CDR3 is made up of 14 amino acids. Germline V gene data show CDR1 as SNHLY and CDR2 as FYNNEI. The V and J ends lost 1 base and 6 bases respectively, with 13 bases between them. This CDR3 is CASSEDPIEAEQYF. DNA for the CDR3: TGTGCCAGCAGTGAAGACCCAATAGAGGCCGAGCAGTACTTC.

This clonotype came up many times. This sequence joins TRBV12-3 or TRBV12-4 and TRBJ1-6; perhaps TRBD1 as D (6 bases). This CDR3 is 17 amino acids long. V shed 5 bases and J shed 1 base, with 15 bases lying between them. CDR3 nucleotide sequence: TGTGCCAGCAGTGCCAAACAGGGTGCGTCCTATAATTCACCCCTCCACTTT. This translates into CASSAKQGASYNSPLHF.

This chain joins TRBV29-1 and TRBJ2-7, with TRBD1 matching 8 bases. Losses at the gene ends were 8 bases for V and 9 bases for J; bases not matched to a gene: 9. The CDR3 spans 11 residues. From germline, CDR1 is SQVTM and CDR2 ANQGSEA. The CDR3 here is CSRGQGDRQYF. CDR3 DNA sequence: TGCAGCCGAGGACAGGGCGATCGGCAGTACTTC.

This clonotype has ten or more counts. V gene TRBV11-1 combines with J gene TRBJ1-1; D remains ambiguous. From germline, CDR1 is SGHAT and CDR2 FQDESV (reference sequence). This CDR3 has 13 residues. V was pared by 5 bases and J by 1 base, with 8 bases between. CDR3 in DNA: TGTGCCAGCAGCCCTCTGGAGAACACTGAAGCTTTCTTT. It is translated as CASSPLENTEAFF.

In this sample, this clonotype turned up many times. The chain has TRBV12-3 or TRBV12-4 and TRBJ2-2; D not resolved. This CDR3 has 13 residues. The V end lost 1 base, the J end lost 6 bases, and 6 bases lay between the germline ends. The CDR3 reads CASSLDGAGELFF. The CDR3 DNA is TGTGCCAGCAGTTTAGACGGCGCCGGGGAGCTGTTTTTT.

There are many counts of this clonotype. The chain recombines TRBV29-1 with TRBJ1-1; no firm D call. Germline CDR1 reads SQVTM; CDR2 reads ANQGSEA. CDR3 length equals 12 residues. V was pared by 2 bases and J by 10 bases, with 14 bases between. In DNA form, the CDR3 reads TGCAGCGTTGAATCAGTAGCCCCAGGAGCTTTCTTT. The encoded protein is CSVESVAPGAFF.

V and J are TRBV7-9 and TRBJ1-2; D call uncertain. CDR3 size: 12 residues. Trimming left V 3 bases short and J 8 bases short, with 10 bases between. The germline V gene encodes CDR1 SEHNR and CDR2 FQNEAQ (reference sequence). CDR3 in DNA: TGTGCCAGCAGCTTTAATAGGGAAGGCTACACCTTC. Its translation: CASSFNREGYTF.

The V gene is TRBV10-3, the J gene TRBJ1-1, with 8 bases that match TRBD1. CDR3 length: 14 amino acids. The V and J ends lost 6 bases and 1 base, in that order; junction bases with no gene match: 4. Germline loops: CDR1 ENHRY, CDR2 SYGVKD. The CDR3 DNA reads TGTGCCATCAGCGAGGGACAGGAGAACACTGAAGCTTTCTTT. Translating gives CAISEGQENTEAFF.

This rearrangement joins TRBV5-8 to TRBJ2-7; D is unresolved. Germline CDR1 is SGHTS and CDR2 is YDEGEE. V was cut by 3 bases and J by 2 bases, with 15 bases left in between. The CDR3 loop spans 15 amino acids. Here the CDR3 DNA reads TGTGCCAGCAGCTCGATACCCCTCTTAACCTACGAGCAGTACTTC. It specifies CASSSIPLLTYEQYF.

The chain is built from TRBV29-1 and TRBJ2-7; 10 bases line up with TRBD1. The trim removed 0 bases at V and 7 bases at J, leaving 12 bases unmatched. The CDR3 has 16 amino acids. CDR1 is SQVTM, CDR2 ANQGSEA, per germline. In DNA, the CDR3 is TGCAGCGTTGAAGATCTGGGGACAGGGGACTACAATGAGCAGTACTTC. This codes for CSVEDLGTGDYNEQYF.

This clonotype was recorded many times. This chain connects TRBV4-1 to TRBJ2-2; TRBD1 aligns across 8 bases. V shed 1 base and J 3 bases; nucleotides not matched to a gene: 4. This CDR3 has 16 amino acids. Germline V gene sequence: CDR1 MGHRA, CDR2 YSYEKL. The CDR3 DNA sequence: TGCGCCAGCAGCCAAGGCCTGGGACAGGACACCGGGGAGCTGTTTTTT. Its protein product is CASSQGLGQDTGELFF.

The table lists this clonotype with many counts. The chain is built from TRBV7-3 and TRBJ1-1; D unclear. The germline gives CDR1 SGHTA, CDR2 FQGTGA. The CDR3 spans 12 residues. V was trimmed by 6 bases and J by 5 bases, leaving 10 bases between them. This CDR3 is CASRVAGTEAFF. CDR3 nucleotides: TGTGCCAGCAGGGTCGCAGGAACTGAAGCTTTCTTT.

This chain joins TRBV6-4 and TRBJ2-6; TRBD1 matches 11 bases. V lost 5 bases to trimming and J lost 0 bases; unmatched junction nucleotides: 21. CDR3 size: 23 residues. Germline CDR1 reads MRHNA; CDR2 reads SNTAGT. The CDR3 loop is CASSYRQGNTGGTGGSGANVLTF. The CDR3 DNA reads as TGTGCCAGCAGTTACCGACAGGGAAACACCGGGGGGACAGGGGGCTCTGGGGCCAACGTCCTGACTTTC.

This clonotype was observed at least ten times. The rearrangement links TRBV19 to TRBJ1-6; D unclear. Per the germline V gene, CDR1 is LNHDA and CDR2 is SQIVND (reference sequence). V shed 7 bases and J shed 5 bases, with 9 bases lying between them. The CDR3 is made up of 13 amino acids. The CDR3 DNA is TGTGCCAGTAATGAGAGGAATAATTCACCCCTCCACTTT. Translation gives CASNERNNSPLHF.

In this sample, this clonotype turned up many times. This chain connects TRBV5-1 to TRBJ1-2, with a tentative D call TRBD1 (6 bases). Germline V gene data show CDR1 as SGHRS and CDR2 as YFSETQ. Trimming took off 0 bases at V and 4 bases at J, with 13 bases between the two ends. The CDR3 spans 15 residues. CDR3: CASSLDRVKSYGYTF. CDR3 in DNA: TGCGCCAGCAGCTTGGACAGGGTCAAGAGCTATGGCTACACCTTC.

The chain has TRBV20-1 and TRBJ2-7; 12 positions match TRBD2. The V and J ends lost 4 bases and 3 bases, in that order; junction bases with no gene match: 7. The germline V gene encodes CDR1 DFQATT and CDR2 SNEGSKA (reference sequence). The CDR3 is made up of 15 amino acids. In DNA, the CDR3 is TGCAGTGCTAACCTAAGACTAGCGGGAGACTACGAGCAGTACTTC. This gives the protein CSANLRLAGDYEQYF.

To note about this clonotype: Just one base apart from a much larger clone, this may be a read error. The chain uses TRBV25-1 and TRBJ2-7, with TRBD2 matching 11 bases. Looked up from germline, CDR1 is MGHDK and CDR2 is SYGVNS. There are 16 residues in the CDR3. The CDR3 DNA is TGTGTCAGCAGTGGGGTACTAGCGGGAGATACCTACGAGCAGTACTTC. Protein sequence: CVSSGVLAGDTYEQYF.

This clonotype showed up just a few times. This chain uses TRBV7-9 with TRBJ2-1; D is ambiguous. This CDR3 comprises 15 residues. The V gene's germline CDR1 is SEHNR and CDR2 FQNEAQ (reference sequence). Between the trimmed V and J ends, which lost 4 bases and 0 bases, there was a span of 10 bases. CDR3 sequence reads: CASSSRVSSYNEQFF. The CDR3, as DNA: TGTGCCAGCAGCTCAAGGGTTAGCTCCTACAATGAGCAGTTCTTC.

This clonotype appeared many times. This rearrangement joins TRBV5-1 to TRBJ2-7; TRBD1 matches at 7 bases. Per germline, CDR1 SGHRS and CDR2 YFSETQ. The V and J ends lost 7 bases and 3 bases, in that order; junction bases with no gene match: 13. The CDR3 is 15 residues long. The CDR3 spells CASSPSTGTLYEQYF. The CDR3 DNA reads TGCGCCAGCTCACCCTCGACAGGGACCCTCTACGAGCAGTACTTC.

The CDR3 is CAWRAEASNQPQHF. CDR3 sequence (DNA): TGTGCCTGGAGGGCTGAGGCCAGCAATCAGCCCCAGCATTTT. The J gene is TRBJ1-5, the V gene TRBV30; no clear D gene. The CDR3 covers 14 residues. V was trimmed by 3 bases and J by 1 base, leaving 10 bases between them. Germline V CDR1 and CDR2: GTSNPN, SVGIG (reference sequence).

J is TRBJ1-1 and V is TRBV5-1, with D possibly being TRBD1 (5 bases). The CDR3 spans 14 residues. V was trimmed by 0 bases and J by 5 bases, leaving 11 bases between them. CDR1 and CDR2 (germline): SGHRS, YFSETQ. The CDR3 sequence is CASSLVGAETEAFF. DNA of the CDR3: TGCGCCAGCAGCTTGGTTGGGGCAGAAACTGAAGCTTTCTTT.

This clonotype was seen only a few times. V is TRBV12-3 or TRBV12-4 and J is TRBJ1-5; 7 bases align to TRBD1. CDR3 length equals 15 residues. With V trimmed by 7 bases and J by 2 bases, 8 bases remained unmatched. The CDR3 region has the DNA TGTGCCAGCAAGGTACAGGGGAACGGCAATCAGCCCCAGCATTTT. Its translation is CASKVQGNGNQPQHF.

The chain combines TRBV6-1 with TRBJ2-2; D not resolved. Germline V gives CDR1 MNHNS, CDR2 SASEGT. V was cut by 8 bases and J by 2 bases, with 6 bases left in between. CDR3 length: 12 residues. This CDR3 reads CASDLNTGELFF. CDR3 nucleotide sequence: TGTGCCAGCGACCTAAACACCGGGGAGCTGTTTTTT.